A selection of T cell receptor beta chains follows, all from one sample in a study of response to subunit inactivated influenza vaccine. Each CDR3 protein is one row after TCRdb ran MiXCR on the RT-PCR reads. The profile shows around 530,000 distinct CDR3 sequences, more than 15% of them singletons. Sequenced here: CD4+ T cells sorted from PBMCs, sampled less than 25 months after vaccination. The receptors shown here come from a man in his fifties or sixties who received an inactivated influenza vaccine. CDR3s include the opening cysteine and the closing phenylalanine or tryptophan. D genes are given only for firm matches. Clone size is stated in some rows and not others, as once, few, many or a class when expanded.

. | TRBJ1-2 | TRBV12-3/TRBV12-4 | . | CASSLRAANYGYTF | TGTGCCAGCAGTTTAAGGGCAGCTAACTATGGCTACACCTTC
. | TRBJ2-7 | TRBV6-2/TRBV6-3 | . | CASSQRAGGPYEQYF | TGTGCCAGCAGTCAAAGGGCCGGGGGCCCCTACGAGCAGTACTTC
TRBD2 | TRBJ2-2 | TRBV7-2 | . | CASSPGSGGRTGELFF | TGTGCCAGCAGCCCAGGAAGTGGCGGGAGGACCGGGGAGCTGTTTTTT
TRBD1 | TRBJ2-5 | TRBV7-7 | . | CASSTDRKETQYF | TGTGCTAGCAGCACGGACAGGAAAGAGACCCAGTACTTC
. | TRBJ2-1 | TRBV24-1 | . | CATSDLRTASYNEQFF | TGTGCCACCAGTGATCTCCGGACAGCCAGTTACAATGAGCAGTTCTTC
. | TRBJ2-7 | TRBV7-9 | few | CASSFGRFSYEQYF | TGTGCCAGCAGCTTCGGACGGTTCTCCTACGAGCAGTACTTC
. | TRBJ1-6 | TRBV5-1 | . | CASSIGQSPSPLHF | TGCGCCAGCAGCATAGGACAGTCACCTTCACCCCTCCACTTT
TRBD2 | TRBJ2-1 | TRBV20-1 | . | CSATRTSGSYNEQFF | TGCAGTGCTACGAGGACTAGCGGATCCTACAATGAGCAGTTCTTC
TRBD2 | TRBJ2-1 | TRBV20-1 | . | CSASESSGRVLFF | TGCAGTGCTAGTGAGTCTAGCGGGAGGGTCCTGTTCTTC
. | TRBJ2-5 | TRBV6-2/TRBV6-3 | few | CASTFRPTSF | TGTGCCAGCACCTTCCGGCCCACTTCCTTC
TRBD1 | TRBJ1-5 | TRBV7-8 | few | CASSLRDRGPGQPQHF | TGTGCCAGCAGCCTCCGGGACAGGGGGCCGGGTCAGCCCCAGCATTTT
TRBD2 | TRBJ2-5 | TRBV5-1 | . | CASSGDLRGLEEKETQYF | TGCGCCAGCAGTGGTGATCTCAGAGGACTAGAGGAAAAAGAGACCCAGTACTTC
. | TRBJ1-3 | TRBV12-3/TRBV12-4 | . | CASSLEANRLKFSGNTIYF | TGTGCCAGCAGTTTAGAGGCAAACCGCCTGAAGTTCTCTGGAAACACCATATATTTT